This T cell receptor (beta chain) was observed in a study of shared clonotypes between healthy human individuals. Regarding the study as a whole: Sampling used blood alone; tissue repertoires probably differ. The naive CD4 repertoires of a handful of donors were compared, and roughly 5.1% of clonotypes were shared.

TCRdb's table, derived via immunoSEQ multiplex PCR, lists solely in-frame clones and lacks some. The sample consists of millions of clones, just over 90% of them appearing once. Concerning this clone itself: No antigen is known for it.

CDR3 length equals 16 residues. Germline CDR1 and CDR2: MGHDK and SYGVNS. J was trimmed by 4 bases and V by 4 bases; bases with no gene match: 10. None of the donors, who were healthy HIV-negative adults, had recently had acute infections or vaccinations. The donors, all of them Caucasian adults, lived in Nashville, Tennessee. The chain employs TRBV25-1 and TRBJ2-5; TRBD1 aligns across 9 bases. Input material: naive CD4+ T cells sorted from blood. As to subset: CD45RA+ positively selected. This clonotype originated in a man between 18 and 29 years old in good health. CDR3 coding DNA: TGTGCCAGCAGTGCCCCCGGGACAGGGTTTGCAGAGACCCAGTACTTC. Amino acid sequence: CASSAPGTGFAETQYF. Using reference TRBV25-1 and TRBJ2-5 for the parts outside the CDR3, the full variable domain is EADIYQTPRYLVIGTGKKITLECSQTMGHDKMYWYQQDPGMELHLIHYSYGVNSTEKGDLSSESTVSRIRTEHFPLTLESARPSHTSQYLCASSAPGTGFAETQYFGPGTRLLVL.